The following is a TCR beta chain sequence with its context. What it binds is unknown. Each sample yielded at least 6 million isolated PBMCs. The sample comes from a study of blood T cells in healthy people across ages. General study findings and limits: The unsorted PBMCs prevented any conclusive comparison of naive versus antigen-experienced cells. A greater number of naive CD4+ cells and higher diversity distinguished long-lived donors from aged donors.

CDR1 and CDR2 from the germline V gene are SNHLY and FYNNEI. The CDR3 spans 14 residues. V lost 10 bases to trimming and J lost 5 bases; unmatched junction nucleotides: 11. Primed by a sample-barcoded 5' primer and a J-beta primer mix, a second PCR proceeded for roughly 6 to 12 cycles. The authors tagged each cDNA molecule using a template-switch adaptor with 12 random nucleotides. TCRdb recomputed calls from the 5' RACE reads with MiXCR, one row per CDR3 protein. This table holds some 370,000 distinct CDR3 sequences, roughly half found once. This rearrangement joins TRBV2 to TRBJ2-1, with 7 bases fitting TRBD2. The specimen sequenced was blood. The receptor's source is a man in his sixties in good health. CDR3 coding DNA: TGTGCCACCTGGGGCGGGGGTTCGAACAATGAGCAGTTCTTC. It specifies CATWGGGSNNEQFF.